The 8 T cell receptor beta chains reported below all come from one sample, sequenced in a study of regulatory T cells in long-lasting Graves disease. Building of the TCR beta libraries involved iRepertoire HTBI primers and Arm-PCR of CDR3 regions. TCRdb itself ran the multiplex PCR reads through MiXCR, one entry per CDR3 protein. The sample shows over 500,000 distinct CDR3 sequences, 16% of them seen only once. Specified time point: newly diagnosed GD, antithyroid drugs for less than 3 months. PBMC-derived RNA was used for the TCR library. These same records also appear under a second study, on T cells in Graves' hyperthyroidism and ophthalmopathy.

Here the sequenced sample was peripheral blood mononuclear cells (PBMCs), taken at new diagnosis, from a patient treated with antithyroid drugs. These receptors were collected from a man aged 18-30 years with Graves disease.

This clonotype was counted ten times or more. This sequence joins TRBV12-3 or TRBV12-4 and TRBJ2-7, with D maybe TRBD2 (5 bases). Trimming took 5 bases from V and 3 from J, leaving 17 bases between them. This CDR3 spans 15 amino acids. In DNA, the CDR3 is TGTGCCAGCAGTCCAGAATCGGGGAATCGCTACGAGCAGTACTTC. The encoded protein is CASSPESGNRYEQYF.

This clonotype was counted a few times. The CDR3 sequence is CASSPGDRRGEKLFF. In nucleotides, the CDR3 is TGTGCCAGCAGCCCCGGGGACAGGAGAGGCGAAAAACTGTTTTTT. This chain links TRBV7-9 with TRBJ1-4, with 8 bases aligning to TRBD1. Germline trimming cut 5 bases from V and 8 bases from J; bases unmatched to any gene: 10. Germline V gives CDR1 SEHNR, CDR2 FQNEAQ (reference sequence). The CDR3 runs 15 residues.

This chain uses TRBV10-3 with TRBJ1-5; 8 nucleotides agree with TRBD1. The junction had 1 base not matched to a gene; V was cut back by 2 bases and J by 4 bases. The V gene's germline CDR1 is ENHRY and CDR2 SYGVKD. The CDR3 loop spans 14 amino acids. CDR3 loop: CAISEGQGNQPQHF. The CDR3 DNA reads as TGTGCCATCAGTGAGGGACAGGGTAATCAGCCCCAGCATTTT.

The J gene is TRBJ2-7, the V gene TRBV9; D is possibly TRBD1 or TRBD2 (5 bases each). Per germline, CDR1 SGDLS and CDR2 YYNGEE. Trimming shortened V by 4 bases and J by 0 bases, and 14 bases separated the two germline ends. The CDR3 runs 15 residues. CDR3 region: CASSPTGTGSYEQYF. The CDR3 DNA sequence: TGTGCCAGCAGCCCTACCGGGACGGGCTCCTACGAGCAGTACTTC.

This clonotype was seen repeatedly, ten times or more. The chain recombines TRBV28 with TRBJ2-7; either TRBD1 or TRBD2 may fit D (5 bases each). Trimming removed 3 bases at V and 5 bases at J, with 14 bases between. The germline V gene encodes CDR1 MDHEN and CDR2 SYDVKM. The CDR3 loop spans 14 amino acids. This CDR3 reads CASSFRVRGDEQYF. The CDR3 bases are TGTGCCAGCAGTTTTAGGGTTAGGGGAGACGAGCAGTACTTC.

The rearrangement links TRBV20-1 to TRBJ2-7, with 8 bases fitting TRBD1. Germline CDR1 and CDR2: DFQATT and SNEGSKA (reference sequence). Losses at the gene ends were 5 bases for V and 11 bases for J; bases not matched to a gene: 14. The CDR3 spans 13 residues. The CDR3 spells CSAPQARGPAEYF. CDR3 in DNA: TGCAGTGCTCCCCAGGCCAGGGGGCCCGCGGAGTACTTC.

The chain carries TRBV30 and TRBJ2-1, with 8 bases that match TRBD2. After removal of 3 bases from V and 7 bases from J, the junction contained 8 bases not matched to a gene. This CDR3 is 14 amino acids long. From germline, CDR1 is GTSNPN and CDR2 SVGIG (reference sequence). The CDR3 region is CAWSGLAGWNEQFF. The CDR3 DNA sequence: TGTGCCTGGAGCGGACTAGCAGGGTGGAATGAGCAGTTCTTC.

This clonotype occurred a few times. V is TRBV7-2 and J is TRBJ2-1, with 14 bases fitting TRBD2. The germline V gene encodes CDR1 SGHTA and CDR2 FQGNSA. The CDR3 is 16 residues long. J lost 7 bases, V lost 4 bases, and 6 bases had no gene match. The CDR3 loop is CASSSGLAGGLNEQFF. Written as DNA, the CDR3 is TGTGCCAGCAGCTCCGGACTAGCGGGAGGATTGAATGAGCAGTTCTTC.